The rows below give T cell receptor beta chains drawn from one sample of a study of T cells in Graves' hyperthyroidism and ophthalmopathy. TCRdb fed the multiplex PCR reads into MiXCR, producing one record per CDR3 protein. Counted here are about 840,000 distinct CDR3 sequences, roughly 40% occurring once; the ten biggest clones make up 8.9%. Sequenced sample: blood. The receptors stem from a man aged 18 to 30 with Graves' hyperthyroidism. The CDR3 runs from the conserved cysteine through the conserved F or W. Fields, in order: J gene, clone size, V gene, D gene, CDR3 DNA, CDR3 protein. The D gene is left open where the match is weak. A row's size may be missing; if present it is once, few, many or a size class.

TRBJ1-4,many,TRBV2,-,TGTGCCAGCGACGGGGGAAAGGATGAAAAACTGTTTTTT,CASDGGKDEKLFF
TRBJ2-7,-,TRBV6-5,-,TGTGCCAGCAGCCAAGCCTTTCTTCTCGCCAACGAGCAGTACTTC,CASSQAFLLANEQYF
TRBJ2-2,-,TRBV9,-,TGTGCCAGCAGTAAGGGAGTGAACACCGGGGAGCTGTTTTTT,CASSKGVNTGELFF
TRBJ1-1,many,TRBV10-2,-,TGCGCCAGCCGGAAGGGGACGGCAGGCACTGAAGCTTTCTTT,CASRKGTAGTEAFF
TRBJ2-7,few,TRBV7-6,-,TGTGCCAGCAGCTTACGAGGAAGGTCCGACGAGCAGTACTTC,CASSLRGRSDEQYF
TRBJ1-1,many,TRBV15,-,TGTGCCACCAGCGACGGGGGCACTGAAGCTTTCTTT,CATSDGGTEAFF
TRBJ1-6,many,TRBV20-1,-,TGCAGTGCTATTCGGGGAAACGAGGGTTCACCCCTCCACTTT,CSAIRGNEGSPLHF
TRBJ2-2,-,TRBV7-9,TRBD2,TGTGCCAGCAGCCGGACTAGCGGGAGACCGAACACCGGGGAGCTGTTTTTT,CASSRTSGRPNTGELFF
TRBJ1-3,many,TRBV20-1,-,TGCAGTGCTAGGGACAGTGACTCTGGAAACACCATATATTTT,CSARDSDSGNTIYF
TRBJ2-5,many,TRBV10-3,-,TGTGCCATCAGTTCGACTATCCAAGAGACCCAGTACTTC,CAISSTIQETQYF
TRBJ2-7,-,TRBV6-5,TRBD2,TGTGCCAGCAGTTACCTAAGACTAGCAGTTTCCTACGAGCAGTACTTC,CASSYLRLAVSYEQYF
TRBJ1-1,many,TRBV29-1,TRBD1,TGCAGCGTTGGACAGGGGGCCTCGAACACTGAAGCTTTCTTT,CSVGQGASNTEAFF
TRBJ1-2,-,TRBV25-1,TRBD1,TGTGCCAGAAGGACAGGGGGGCACTATGGCTACACCTTC,CARRTGGHYGYTF
TRBJ2-5,many,TRBV7-7,-,TGTGCTAGCAGCTCCGTCTATGAAGAGACCCAGTACTTC,CASSSVYEETQYF
TRBJ1-6,many,TRBV19,TRBD1,TGTGCCAGTACCTCGCAGGGGGCTTATAATTCACCCCTCCACTTT,CASTSQGAYNSPLHF
TRBJ2-4,-,TRBV20-1,-,TGCAGTGCTAGAGATAAGGGGACGGGAAACATTCAGTACTTC,CSARDKGTGNIQYF
TRBJ2-7,few,TRBV20-1,TRBD1,TGCAGTGCTAAGGACAGGACGGACGAGCAGTACTTC,CSAKDRTDEQYF
TRBJ1-5,many,TRBV20-1,-,TGCAGTGCCAGAGGGTATAGCAATCAGCCCCAGCATTTT,CSARGYSNQPQHF
TRBJ2-5,many,TRBV13,TRBD1,TGTGCCAGCAGCTTAAGAGGGACAGTTGAGACCCAGTACTTC,CASSLRGTVETQYF
TRBJ1-2,-,TRBV5-1,-,TGCGCCAGCGACGCGGTCCGCTACACCTTC,CASDAVRYTF
TRBJ1-3,many,TRBV15,-,TGTGCCACCAGCACTGACAGGACCTCTGGAAACACCATATATTTT,CATSTDRTSGNTIYF
TRBJ1-1,few,TRBV9,-,TGTGCCAGCAGCCCTCCCTGGGGGAACACTGAAGCTTTCTTT,CASSPPWGNTEAFF
TRBJ1-1,-,TRBV5-1,-,TGCGCCAGCAGCTTGGTCCCTCTACAGGGTGGGGGCACTGAAGCTTTCTTT,CASSLVPLQGGGTEAFF
TRBJ1-3,many,TRBV29-1,-,TGCAGCGTTGACGGTGGAAACACCATATATTTT,CSVDGGNTIYF
TRBJ2-7,-,TRBV7-2,-,TGTGCCAGCAGCGCAGATAGGGCAGGAGGCCCCTACGAGCAGTACTTC,CASSADRAGGPYEQYF
TRBJ2-2,-,TRBV12-3/TRBV12-4,-,TGTGCCAGCAGTCAGAGCACCGGGGAGCTGTTTTTT,CASSQSTGELFF
TRBJ2-7,-,TRBV25-1,-,TGTGCCAGCAGTTACTCCTCCGCGGCCTACGAGCAGTACTTC,CASSYSSAAYEQYF